This T cell receptor (beta chain) was profiled in a study of cytomegalovirus exposure and HLA in healthy donors (dated by TCRdb to about 2017). Notes on the research overall: An earlier analysis of roughly 500 of the donors reported roughly 300 Gb of sequence data and 100 million to 130 million unique TCR beta sequences from approximately 180 million T cells. Every repertoire in the discovery cohort had been generated on one and the same sequencing platform. Both class I and class II loci were covered by HLA typing, at four-digit resolution. The study aimed to test whether signatures of past pathogen exposure could be identified by cataloging public T cell receptors. To predict cytomegalovirus infection status, the study brought together high-throughput TCR immunosequencing, statistical association of individual TCRs with disease status, and machine learning. Of the roughly 400 genotyped donors, more than 75% were placed in the genetic ancestry cluster associated with self-reported Caucasian donors. The study profiled the T cell repertoires of under 700 subjects by immunosequencing and related them to cytomegalovirus serostatus. A later analysis re-analyzed previously published TCR beta repertoires from 660 or so donors and added high-resolution HLA genotyping to study TCR occurrence patterns. Genome-wide SNP genotypes for about 55% of the roughly 670 donors were used in a later genetic analysis, which treated that subset as a discovery cohort. Donor age, sex, ethnicity and CMV serostatus were compiled together with the repertoire data. Among some 410 genotyped donors of the cohort, an average of around 220,000 unique TCR beta nucleotide sequences was sequenced per donor, of which 15% to 20% were non-productive. Roughly 5 DR-DQ haplotypes were handled as single units for association and clustering because linkage in the cohort was strong. Rather than using new phenotypic data, the later analysis identified candidate immune exposures from TCR beta sequences and from how often those sequences occurred across donors. The number of typed donors differed by locus: about 629-630 for A, B, C, DRB1 and DQB1; 522 for DQA1; approximately 600 for DPA1; and approximately 450 for DPB1. An earlier analysis of about 600 of the donors used high-throughput TCR beta sequencing to judge whether each TCR beta V gene segment behaved as functional or pseudogenic. Besides the first cohort of some 670 subjects, a separate validation cohort made up of 90 to 150 different subjects was used. An early release covering over 500 HLA-typed donors comprised about 310 gigabases of sequencing data and some 79 million unique TCR sequences.

The library was made by the immunoSEQ multiplex PCR assay. For the multiplex PCR, a mixture combining 60 forward primers for TCR Vbeta segments and 13 reverse primers for TCR Jbeta segments was used. The CDR3 region of rearranged TCR beta genes was amplified from genomic DNA by a multiplex PCR assay. On the Illumina HiSeq System, the amplified TCR beta libraries were sequenced as 87-base-pair reads. Concerning the study's data processing: A later analysis tallied 75 million to 95 million unique TCR beta chains across the 666 repertoires, and 10 million to 11 million of those chains were shared by two or more donors. Raw reads were error-corrected and collapsed into unique sequences by a nearest-neighbor algorithm in which closely related sequences were merged to remove PCR and sequencing errors. V, D and J gene segments were assigned by aligning CDR3 sequences to IMGT reference sequences. For a sequence to be retained, a match of at least six nucleotides was required to both a V gene segment and a J gene segment. Rearrangements were classified as productive when the CDR3 lacked stop codons and remained in frame with V and J, and all other rearrangements were classified as non-productive. CDR3 was defined by IMGT convention, running from the second conserved V-encoded cysteine to the conserved J-encoded phenylalanine. Sequences without an unambiguous match to a single V gene segment were excluded from the earlier analysis of about 600 of the donors. In an earlier analysis of 587 of the donors, V segments were called functional above 56.7% productive rearrangements and were called segregating when the between-donor standard deviation exceeded 5%. A statistical classification framework was built for diagnosing cytomegalovirus status from the catalog of TCR beta chain sequences. In a later analysis, TCR nucleotide sequences were compared against IMGT/GENE-DB human TR gene sequences so that V and J genes could be assigned. Using the TCRdist pipeline, a later analysis assigned CDR3 sequences along with most-parsimonious VDJ recombination scenarios. In a later analysis, each TCR beta chain was defined by its CDR3 amino acid sequence together with its V-gene family, and reads without a unique V-gene family were excluded. To address suspected cross-contamination and a sequencing artifact, a later analysis removed around 590 highly shared, low-generation-probability nucleotide sequences. For each public chain, a later analysis derived a clonal expansion index from normalized ranks of inferred template counts within each repertoire. In a later analysis, generation probabilities were computed with a VDJ recombination model fitted to out-of-frame rearrangements, and the resulting probabilities were checked against IGoR. In a later analysis, hypergeometric tests were used to score TCR-TCR, TCR-HLA and TCR-CMV co-occurrence, with a repertoire-size bias correction applied to TCR pairs. A later analysis estimated false discovery rates by permuting HLA or CMV assignments 20 times. In a later analysis, co-occurring TCRs were grouped with DBSCAN, and TCRdist sequence similarity was added when clustering was performed within HLA-allele-positive subsets. For co-occurrence clustering, repertoires with fewer than 30,000 or more than 120,000 public chains were excluded, along with four to six repertoires with anomalous nucleotide sharing. The table comes from immuneACCESS by way of TCRdb, which keeps in-frame sequences with V and J called. Part of the clones is missing from these tables; in studies checked, under half for an unresolved V gene and the rest for unknown reasons. Clonal size and the V and J genes are those of that table, whereas D and trimming came from the DNA. The sample includes over 100,000 clones, with over 9.5% observed a single time. The top ten clonotypes cover under 6% of the sample.

Findings and caveats that apply to the study as a whole: According to a later analysis, TCR association rates differed among HLA loci, with DRB1 alleles showing the most associated TCRs and HLA-C alleles showing the fewest. In the study, some 160 TCR beta chains were listed as associated with cytomegalovirus. In a later analysis, 16,951 TCR beta sequences were associated with specific HLA alleles at a false discovery rate of 0.05. A later genetic analysis reported fewer N-insertions in productive TCRs among donors in an Asian-associated ancestry cluster than the roughly 700-donor mean. Some IMGT-functional V segments, including TRBV6-2 and TRBV6-3, could not be told apart with the 87-base-pair reads, so those segments were excluded. Broadly in line with IMGT annotations, most TCR beta V segments showed up in productive rearrangements about 87% or about 30% of the time in an earlier analysis of about 500 of the donors. Over 15 rarely observed V segments, including chromosome 9 orphons, were excluded from the earlier analysis of almost 600 of the donors because counts were too low. For the cohort, immune exposure information was limited to CMV serostatus. HLA typing was unavailable for some donors at each locus, so association tests used only the typed subset. V-gene and J-gene trimming of TCR beta chains was associated with a missense DCLRE1C variant in a later genetic analysis, and the association was replicated in an independent cohort. Only TCR beta chains were sequenced in this cohort, and the absence of alpha or paired-chain data limited detectable features. Sequencing depth was assumed to be roughly uniform across donors in the presence/absence analyses, though that assumption may not hold. A further reported finding was that TCR beta sequences accurately predicted the HLA-A and HLA-B alleles for most subjects in the first cohort. In a later analysis, several top co-occurrence clusters were reported to appear linked to parvovirus B19, influenza, CMV and Epstein-Barr virus. When HLA alleles, especially DR and DQ, strongly co-occurred, TCR associations were difficult to assign to individual alleles. The authors suggested that the approach could potentially be extended to other disease states and immunological phenotypes. In a later analysis, HLA-associated TCR beta chains were found to be more clonally expanded and to have lower generation probabilities than equally common non-associated chains. In vitro tests confirmed that a few of the cytomegalovirus-associated TCR beta chains recognize cytomegalovirus antigens. A cluster of highly shared sequence variants was judged likely to be a technical artifact of the sequencing pipeline. Most TCR sequences were seen in very few donors, while some public TCRs were found in many individuals. The classifier was reported to diagnose cytomegalovirus status with high specificity and sensitivity in both the original and validation cohorts. Linkage disequilibrium might explain the correlated functional status among segregating V segments, but an unknown experimental factor could not be ruled out. A later analysis found that most CMV-associated TCR beta chains appeared HLA-restricted, with HLA associations seemingly driven largely by CMV exposure.

The cohort comprised 710 or so healthy bone marrow donors. At the time of sampling, every cohort member was nominally healthy, though immune exposures that went unrecorded were likely present. The donor was CMV seropositive and belonged to the group of 270 or so seropositive cohort members. Every donor gave a peripheral blood sample, and the peripheral blood mononuclear cells from that sample were used for TCR beta sequencing. The Qiagen DNeasy Blood Extraction Kit was used to extract genomic DNA from the blood cell samples. The V end loses 2 bases and the J end loses 8 bases, and a stretch of 7 bases separates them. The germline V gene encodes CDR1 SGHDN and CDR2 FVKESK. Including cysteine and phenylalanine, the CDR3 has 12 amino acids. This entry keeps only the CDR3 DNA: 36 bases, framed from base 1. This clone showed up just a few times. The target of this receptor is not known. The sample holds no much larger clone one base away, and base qualities are not on file.

Recombination joined TRBV14 with TRBJ2-1; too little of a D gene remains to name it. The receptor was derived from a man between 40 and 49 years old in good health and CMV-seropositive. Sequencing used PBMCs. The DNA sequence is TGTGCCAGCAGCCAACTATCCCATGAGCAGTTCTTC. Its coded protein is CASSQLSHEQFF.